This T cell receptor (beta chain) was sequenced in a study of T cell repertoires in cytomegalovirus infection. Study-level background: Indications came from public TCR beta signatures; they pointed to CMV infection and to a matching HLA type. Study conclusions and caveats: Cumulative frequency of public TCR beta families picked out carriers of CMV plus the relevant HLA. CMV-specific HLA-C-restricted TCR beta clonotypes dominated the ex vivo response.

A word on this clonotype: Its specificity is unknown.

Via MiXCR, TCRdb re-called the reads, giving one row per CDR3 protein. Here the sample spans tens of thousands of distinct CDR3 sequences, 20% being singletons. Losses at the gene ends were 5 bases for V and 3 bases for J; bases not matched to a gene: 8. This CDR3 comprises 15 residues. The sample was CD8+ T cells from cultured PBMCs, taken from culture after CMV antigen stimulation. The chain couples TRBV12-3 or TRBV12-4 to TRBJ1-1; 8 bases map to TRBD1. This receptor was obtained from a human donor in good health (CMV status not recorded). Some clones in this sample may be carry-over from other donors' samples. The CDR3 spells CASSPRGQGDTEAFF. The CDR3 coding sequence is TGTGCCAGCAGTCCCCGCGGACAGGGAGACACTGAAGCTTTCTTT.